This record looks at one T cell receptor (beta chain) sequence and its context. Its specificity is unknown. Libraries of TCR beta came from iRepertoire HTBI primers plus Arm-PCR of CDR3 regions. MiXCR, applied by TCRdb to the multiplex PCR reads, yields one record per CDR3 protein. This sample yields roughly 520,000 distinct CDR3 sequences, of which 9.5% to 15% are seen a single time; around 10% belongs to the top ten. The sample is drawn from a study of regulatory T cells in long-lasting Graves disease. Study-wide findings and caveats: Results may be inaccurate due to the small sample size. Patients with persistent disease showed a bias toward TRBV28, TRBJ1-2 and TRBJ2-5. Persistent Graves' patients had lower TCR diversity than newly diagnosed ones.

The time point here: newly diagnosed GD, antithyroid drugs for less than 3 months. Construction of the TCR library relied on RNA isolated from PBMCs. CDR1 and CDR2 (germline): DFQATT, SNEGSKA (reference sequence). The CDR3 loop spans 17 amino acids. The V and J ends lost 2 bases and 1 base respectively, with 19 bases between them. The same specimen was also included in a second study, on T cells in Graves' hyperthyroidism and ophthalmopathy. That source notes: The TCR CDR3 first-round RT-PCR relied on the HTBI primer set.

The source was peripheral blood mononuclear cells (PBMCs), collected at new diagnosis, from a patient treated with antithyroid drugs. The chain links TRBV20-1 to TRBJ2-3; TRBD2 might be the D (6 bases). The TCR originated in a woman between 25 and 40 years old with Graves disease. The CDR3 DNA reads as TGCAGTGCTAGATTGGGGCTAGCGCTCGCTCGCACAGATACGCAGTATTTT. It specifies CSARLGLALARTDTQYF.